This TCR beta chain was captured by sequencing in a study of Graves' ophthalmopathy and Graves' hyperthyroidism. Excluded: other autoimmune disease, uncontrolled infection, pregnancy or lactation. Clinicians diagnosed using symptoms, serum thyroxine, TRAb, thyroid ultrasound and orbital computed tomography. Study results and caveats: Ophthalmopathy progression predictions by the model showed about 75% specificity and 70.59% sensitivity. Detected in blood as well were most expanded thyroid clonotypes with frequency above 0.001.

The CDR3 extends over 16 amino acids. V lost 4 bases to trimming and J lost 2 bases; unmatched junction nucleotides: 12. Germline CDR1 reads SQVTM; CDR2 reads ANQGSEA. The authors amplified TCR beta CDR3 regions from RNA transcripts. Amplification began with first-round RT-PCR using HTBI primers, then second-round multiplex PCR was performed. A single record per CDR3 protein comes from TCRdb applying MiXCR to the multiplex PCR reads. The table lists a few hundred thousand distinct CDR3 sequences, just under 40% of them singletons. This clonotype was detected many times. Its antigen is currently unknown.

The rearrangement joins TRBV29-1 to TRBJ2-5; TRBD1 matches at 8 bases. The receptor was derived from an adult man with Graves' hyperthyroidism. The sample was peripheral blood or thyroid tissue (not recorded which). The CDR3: CSVATWTGLLQETQYF. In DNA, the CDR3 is TGCAGCGTTGCCACCTGGACAGGGCTCCTACAAGAGACCCAGTACTTC.